The 31 T cell receptor beta chains below were found in one sample sequenced in a study of T cells in women clearing cervical HPV infection. Sequencing used immunoSEQ multiplex PCR; TCRdb keeps in-frame clones, though not all of them. The sample's table shows around 25,000 clones. The sequencing sample was made of blood buffy coat. The receptors shown here come from a woman aged 18-69 years with a cervical HPV16 infection that either progressed to CIN3+ or cleared (not recorded which).

A word on this clone: The same CDR3 is also encoded by other DNA sequences in this sample. CDR3 residues: CSVSSDNSGNTIYF. Partial CDR3 DNA: TGCAGCGTTTCCTCAGACAACTCTGGAAACACC. V gene TRBV29-1 combines with J gene TRBJ1-3; D unresolved. The read comes to an end 3 residues before the CDR3 does, leaving the germline J gene to fill in the end. Trimming removed 5 bases at V and 0 bases at J, with 11 bases between. CDR1 SQVTM and CDR2 ANQGSEA come from the germline V gene. The CDR3 consists of 14 residues.

Turning to this clone: The read ends 3 residues shy of where the CDR3 ends; the end is completed using the germline J gene. V and J are TRBV7-2 and TRBJ2-1, with D possibly matching TRBD1 (5 bases). Deletions cut 4 bases from V and 2 bases from J, with 9 bases between. Germline V gene data show CDR1 as SGHTA and CDR2 as FQGNSA. This CDR3 region has 14 residues. CDR3 protein: CASSSPRAYNEQFF. The DNA read from the CDR3 is TGTGCCAGCAGCTCCCCCAGGGCCTACAATGAG.

On this clone itself: The missing CDR3 end, 3 residues past where the read stops, is filled in from the germline J gene. Distinct nucleotide sequences in the sample also encode this CDR3. The rearrangement uses TRBV5-6 and TRBJ1-3; 7 bases match TRBD1. V shed 2 bases, J shed 2 bases, and the junction held 4 bases outside the gene matches. Germline loops: CDR1 SGHDT, CDR2 YYEEEE. The CDR3 spans 15 residues. The CDR3 region is CASSFDRAPGNTIYF. Incomplete CDR3 DNA: TGTGCCAGCAGCTTTGACAGGGCCCCTGGAAACACC.

The CDR3 loop is CASSPMDSSYNEQFF. CDR3 bases read: TGTGCCAGCTCACCAATGGACAGCAGTTACAATGAG. The chain links TRBV18 to TRBJ2-1; D is possibly TRBD1 (6 bases). The read terminates 3 residues ahead of where the CDR3 ends, so the germline J gene completes it. Germline lookup yields CDR1 KGHSH and CDR2 LQKENI. This CDR3 is 15 amino acids long. V was trimmed by 2 bases and J by 4 bases, leaving 12 bases between them.

Notes on this clone: The CDR3 end lies 3 residues beyond the end of the read and is filled in from the germline J gene. This chain uses TRBV6-2 or TRBV6-3 with TRBJ1-2, with D perhaps matching TRBD1 (5 bases). The CDR3 covers 15 residues. V was pared by 5 bases and J by 6 bases, with 19 bases between. Germline-derived CDR1 and CDR2 are MNHEY and SVGEGT. Partial CDR3 DNA: TGTGCCAGCAGTACCCCCTCACAGGTTTTTAATGGC. It specifies CASSTPSQVFNG. The whole CDR3 sequence reads CASSTPSQVFNGYTF.

With regard to this clone: The read terminates 3 residues before the CDR3 end, so the remaining end is supplied by the germline J gene. The chain employs TRBV5-4 and TRBJ2-1; D is unclear. Germline V gives CDR1 SGHNT, CDR2 YYREEE (reference sequence). Trimming took off 4 bases at V and 4 bases at J, with 6 bases between the two ends. The CDR3 has 12 residues. CDR3 DNA, as far as it was read: TGTGCCAGCAGCGAACAGTACAATGAG. It is translated as CASSEQYNE. The full CDR3 protein is CASSEQYNEQFF.

Of note for this clone: The read terminates 3 residues ahead of where the CDR3 ends, so the germline J gene completes it. V usage is TRBV7-9 and J usage is TRBJ2-2; no firm D call. Looked up from germline, CDR1 is SEHNR and CDR2 is FQNEAQ (reference sequence). V lost 6 bases and J lost 0, with 5 bases in between. This CDR3 has 13 amino acids. The sequenced CDR3 bases are TGTGCCAGCAGAGGGTCGAACACCGGGGAG. Translation gives CASRGSNTGE. The whole CDR3 sequence is CASRGSNTGELFF.

Regarding this clone: The read is 3 residues too short to cover the CDR3 end, so that end is filled in from the germline J gene. This chain joins TRBV7-9 and TRBJ2-7, with D perhaps TRBD2 (6 bases). CDR3 size: 14 residues. Germline V lookup: CDR1 SEHNR, CDR2 FQNEAQ (reference sequence). The V gene lost 1 base and the J gene lost 5 bases, with 12 bases spanning the gap. CDR3 sequence: CASSLVGGADEQYF. Partial CDR3 DNA: TGTGCCAGCAGCTTAGTTGGCGGGGCGGACGAG.

About this clone itself: The DNA ends 3 residues before the CDR3 does, and the rest of the CDR3 is filled in from the germline J gene. The V call is TRBV2, the J call TRBJ2-1; 8 bases are a match to TRBD2. CDR1 and CDR2 from the germline V gene are SNHLY and FYNNEI. V lost 6 bases and J lost 1; bases outside the gene matches: 17. CDR3 length: 19 residues. The CDR3: CASRNSGVEVLYSYNEQFF. The DNA read from the CDR3 is TGTGCCAGCAGAAATAGCGGGGTCGAAGTTTTGTATTCCTACAATGAG.

In the case of this clone: Its ends do not fully match the called genes, so a read error is possible. The CDR3 end lies 3 residues beyond the end of the read and is filled in from the germline J gene. J is TRBJ2-3 and V is TRBV18; D uncertain. CDR1 is KGHSH, CDR2 LQKENI, per germline. The CDR3 runs 13 residues. The sequenced part of the CDR3 DNA is TGTGCCAGCTCCGTTGCAGGCGCAGAGACG. Amino acid sequence: CASSVAGAET. The full CDR3 is CASSVAGAETQYF.

In regard to this clone: The read is 3 residues too short to cover the CDR3 end, so that end is filled in from the germline J gene. This sequence joins TRBV2 and TRBJ1-6; D gene unclear. This CDR3 is built from 14 residues. CDR1 and CDR2 from the germline V gene are SNHLY and FYNNEI. V dropped 0 bases and J dropped 9 bases, with 9 bases sitting between them. CDR3 DNA, as far as it was read: TGTGCCAGCAGTGAAGCTTATAAGGGTTCACCC. This translates into CASSEAYKGSP. The full-length CDR3 reads as CASSEAYKGSPLHF. The entire variable domain, with the rest obtained from reference TRBV2 and TRBJ1-6, is as follows: EPEVTQTPSHQVTQMGQEVILRCVPISNHLYFYWYRQILGQKVEFLVSFYNNEISEKSEIFDDQFSVERPDGSNFTLKIRSTKLEDSAMYFCASSEAYKGSPLHFGNGTRLTVT.

On this clone itself: Read coverage stops 3 residues before the CDR3 terminus; the germline J gene supplies the remainder. The rearrangement joins TRBV10-2 to TRBJ1-3; unclear D gene. In germline, CDR1 is WSHSY, CDR2 SAAADI. V was trimmed by 2 bases and J by 9 bases, leaving 11 bases between them. This CDR3 region has 13 residues. This CDR3 is CASSETNGGTIYF. Incomplete CDR3 DNA: TGCGCCAGCAGTGAGACCAACGGCGGCACC.

The CDR3 spells CASSISVVRANEQFF. The covered CDR3 bases are TGTGCCAGTAGTATCTCCGTAGTAAGGGCCAATGAG. The J gene is TRBJ2-1, the V gene TRBV19; D call uncertain. The missing CDR3 end, 3 residues past where the read stops, is filled in from the germline J gene. CDR1 and CDR2 (germline): LNHDA, SQIVND (reference sequence). This CDR3 has 15 residues. With 3 bases removed from V and 6 bases from J, the gap between germline ends came to 15 bases.

About this clone: Coverage ceases 3 residues before the CDR3 finishes, and the germline J gene fills in the end. This chain links TRBV20-1 with TRBJ2-5; no definite D call. The germline V gene encodes CDR1 DFQATT and CDR2 SNEGSKA (reference sequence). Trimming shortened V by 3 bases and J by 2 bases, and 7 bases separated the two germline ends. The CDR3 runs 12 residues. CDR3 DNA, as far as it was read: TGCAGTGCTAGGACTGCGCAAGAGACC. Translating it yields CSARTAQET. The whole CDR3 region reads CSARTAQETQYF.

As regards this clone: Read coverage stops 3 residues before the CDR3 terminus; the germline J gene supplies the remainder. The chain combines TRBV7-9 with TRBJ1-2; D might be TRBD1 (5 bases). The germline V gene has CDR1 SEHNR and CDR2 FQNEAQ (reference sequence). The CDR3 runs to 15 residues. The CDR3 loop is CASSLARGTLHDYTF. The sequenced part of the CDR3 DNA is TGTGCCAGCAGCTTAGCGCGGGGGACGCTCCACGAC.

Notes on this clone: Coverage ceases 3 residues before the CDR3 finishes, and the germline J gene fills in the end. This sequence joins TRBV7-3 and TRBJ1-4; TRBD1 is a possible D gene (5 bases). CDR3 length: 15 amino acids. Germline-derived CDR1 and CDR2 are SGHTA and FQGTGA. The CDR3 sequence: CASSLDHPGANVLFF. CDR3 bases read: TGTGCCAGCAGCTTAGACCATCCTGGGGCCAACGTA.

As concerns this clone: Read sequence stops 3 residues before the CDR3 end, and the germline J gene provides the missing end. This chain uses TRBV19 with TRBJ2-1, with 9 bases fitting TRBD2. Germline CDR1 reads LNHDA; CDR2 reads SQIVND (reference sequence). Losses at the gene ends were 1 base for V and 7 bases for J; bases not matched to a gene: 5. The CDR3 consists of 15 residues. The part of the CDR3 DNA that was read is TGTGCCAGTAGTATAGTCGCGCTAGCGGGGAATGAG. Protein: CASSIVALAGNE. The full CDR3 is CASSIVALAGNEQFF.

About this clone itself: The read comes to an end 3 residues before the CDR3 does, leaving the germline J gene to fill in the end. This sequence joins TRBV18 and TRBJ2-4; 8 bases are a match to TRBD1. Looked up from germline, CDR1 is KGHSH and CDR2 is LQKENI. The CDR3 runs 14 residues. CDR3: CASSKQGDQETQYF. The DNA read from the CDR3 is TGTGCCAGCTCAAAACAGGGGGACCAAGAGACT.

Details on this clone: Read sequence stops 3 residues before the CDR3 end, and the germline J gene provides the missing end. This chain uses TRBV6-2 or TRBV6-3 with TRBJ1-2; 8 nucleotides agree with TRBD1. CDR1 is MNHEY, CDR2 SVGEGT, per germline. CDR3 size: 15 residues. This chain's CDR3 is CASSYSRQGAYDYTF. CDR3 DNA (partial): TGTGCCAGCAGTTACTCGAGGCAGGGGGCCTACGAC.

To note about this clone: The read ends 3 residues shy of where the CDR3 ends; the end is completed using the germline J gene. The V call is TRBV7-9, the J call TRBJ1-1, with D unclear. The germline CDR1 and CDR2 sequences are SEHNR and FQNEAQ (reference sequence). CDR3 length: 15 residues. CDR3 loop: CASSLALGLTNEAFF. Incomplete CDR3 DNA: TGTGCCAGCAGCTTAGCGCTAGGACTTACCAATGAG.

Remarks on this clone: The read falls 3 residues short of the CDR3 end, and the missing part is taken from the germline J gene. The V call is TRBV19, the J call TRBJ1-6, with D uncertain. Trimming removed 3 bases at V and 0 bases at J, with 27 bases between. Looked up from germline, CDR1 is LNHDA and CDR2 is SQIVND (reference sequence). This CDR3 spans 22 amino acids. CDR3 DNA (partial): TGTGCCAGTAGTATTTCCCGCCGGACTCGGGGTGGGCATAGCTCCTATAATTCACCC. This codes for CASSISRRTRGGHSSYNSP. In full, the CDR3 reads CASSISRRTRGGHSSYNSPLHF.

As to this clone: The observed sequence ends 3 residues before the CDR3 terminus, with the missing tail filled in from the germline J gene. The rearrangement links TRBV5-1 to TRBJ2-7, with TRBD2 identical over 16 bases. Trimming removed 4 bases from V and 6 bases from J; junction bases left unmatched: 7. The CDR3 is 16 residues long. Germline values: CDR1 SGHRS, CDR2 YFSETQ. CDR3 DNA, as far as it was read: TGCGCCAGCAGCCCCCCAGGGACTAGCGGGGGGGTCGAG. Translating gives CASSPPGTSGGVE. The whole CDR3 protein is CASSPPGTSGGVEQYF.

Notes on this clone: The missing CDR3 end, 3 residues past where the read stops, is filled in from the germline J gene. The chain has TRBV29-1 and TRBJ1-1; D ambiguous. Germline-derived CDR1 and CDR2 are SQVTM and ANQGSEA. The CDR3 has 14 residues. CDR3 bases read: TGCAGCGTTGAAAAGTACGGTGTTCGGGGAGAA. It yields the protein CSVEKYGVRGE. The whole CDR3 protein is CSVEKYGVRGEAFF.

Notes on this clone: Read data end 3 residues before the CDR3 end; the end is taken from the germline J gene. The genes are TRBV6-1 and TRBJ2-3, with D possibly being TRBD2 (5 bases). CDR1 and CDR2 (germline): MNHNS, SASEGT. This CDR3 has 15 amino acids. The part of the CDR3 DNA that was read is TGTGCCAGCAGTGAACTAGCAGCTACTCAAGAGACG. It is translated as CASSELAATQET. The full CDR3 protein reads CASSELAATQETQYF.

Note on this clone: The read finishes 3 residues shy of the CDR3 end, and the germline J gene is used to complete it. This chain joins TRBV20-1 and TRBJ2-1, with a possible D match to TRBD2 (5 bases). This CDR3 has 12 residues. Between the trimmed V and J ends, which lost 4 bases and 9 bases, there was a span of 13 bases. Germline V gene data show CDR1 as DFQATT and CDR2 as SNEGSKA (reference sequence). The sequenced part of the CDR3 DNA is TGCAGTGCTATACTAGTTTCGGCTGAG. This translates into CSAILVSAE. The CDR3 in its entirety is CSAILVSAEQFF.

About this clone: The read stops 3 residues short of the end of the CDR3; the missing end is completed from the germline J gene. This chain joins TRBV20-1 and TRBJ2-7; TRBD2 matches at 10 bases. This CDR3 comprises 15 residues. J was trimmed by 2 bases and V by 2 bases; bases with no gene match: 6. Germline CDR1 is DFQATT and CDR2 is SNEGSKA (reference sequence). CDR3 amino acids: CSARRSGRATYEQYF. The CDR3 bases that were read are TGCAGTGCTAGAAGGAGCGGGAGGGCGACCTACGAG.

Concerning this clone: The read is 3 residues too short to cover the CDR3 end, so that end is filled in from the germline J gene. The V gene is TRBV12-3 or TRBV12-4, the J gene TRBJ2-3; D perhaps matches TRBD1 (6 bases). Trimming took off 2 bases at V and 7 bases at J, with 25 bases between the two ends. The CDR3 is 18 residues long. The sequenced CDR3 bases are TGTGCCAGCAGTTTAACGGTGAACAGGGATAACCTTCTGAATACG. Amino acids: CASSLTVNRDNLLNT. The whole CDR3 protein reads CASSLTVNRDNLLNTQYF.

Of note for this clone: Read data end 3 residues before the CDR3 end; the end is taken from the germline J gene. The chain links TRBV2 to TRBJ2-1, with TRBD2 matching 9 bases. The V gene end was trimmed by 7 bases and the J gene end by 9 bases; junction bases not matched to a gene: 10. Germline V gene lookup returns CDR1 SNHLY and CDR2 FYNNEI. The CDR3 extends over 14 amino acids. This CDR3 reads CASIRSGTSIEQFF. CDR3 DNA, as far as it was read: TGTGCCAGCATCCGCTCCGGGACTAGCATTGAG.

On this clone: The CDR3 extends 3 residues past the end of the read, so its final part is completed from the germline J gene. This chain uses TRBV27 with TRBJ2-7; no reliable D call. Trimming pared 0 bases from V and 0 bases from J, leaving 12 bases between. CDR1 is MNHEY, CDR2 SMNVEV, per germline (reference sequence). This CDR3 region has 16 residues. The sequenced CDR3 bases are TGTGCCAGCAGTTTATCGACGGCAGGATACTCCTACGAG. Protein sequence: CASSLSTAGYSYE. The complete CDR3 sequence is CASSLSTAGYSYEQYF.

A remark on this clone: Read coverage stops 3 residues before the CDR3 terminus; the germline J gene supplies the remainder. The chain carries TRBV12-3 or TRBV12-4 and TRBJ2-5; TRBD1 aligns across 12 bases. The CDR3 totals 15 residues. V was pared by 7 bases and J by 5 bases, with 8 bases of the junction left unmatched. CDR3 DNA (partial): TGTGCCAGCACCGCGGGACAGGGGGCGCTTGAGACC. Protein product: CASTAGQGALET. The complete CDR3 sequence is CASTAGQGALETQYF.

For this clone: With the read ending 3 residues before the CDR3 end, the germline J gene is used to fill in that end. This chain joins TRBV5-1 and TRBJ2-1; D gene unclear. Germline values: CDR1 SGHRS, CDR2 YFSETQ. The V end was cut by 4 bases, the J end by 0 bases, with 14 bases between. The CDR3 runs 16 residues. The CDR3 bases that were read are TGCGCCAGCAGCAATTACCCAGGTAGCTCCTACAATGAG. It specifies CASSNYPGSSYNE. The whole CDR3 region reads CASSNYPGSSYNEQFF. Drawing the rest from reference TRBV5-1 and TRBJ2-1, the complete variable domain is KAGVTQTPRYLIKTRGQQVTLSCSPISGHRSVSWYQQTPGQGLQFLFEYFSETQRNKGNFPGRFSGRQFSNSRSEMNVSTLELGDSALYLCASSNYPGSSYNEQFFGPGTRLTVL.